This T cell receptor beta chain was obtained from a study of T cell responses to AZD1222 COVID-19 vaccine. Study results and limitations: Donor demographics were predominantly white British with a female majority; clonal diversity may be underestimated. Nearly half of spike-specific TCRs reportedly target unmutated variant regions. CD4 TCRs linked to vaccination spanned spike, dominating at 160-218 and 743-854. Among those given AZD1222, only five or six were seropositive at baseline.

Here immunoSEQ multiplex PCR was the method, and the copy in TCRdb shows in-frame clones only, minus some. Of under 200,000 clones listed, roughly 92% were seen once; the top ten hold around 0.66%. The CDR3 extends over 16 amino acids. V lost 4 bases, J lost 0 bases, and 13 bases lay in between. The germline CDR1 and CDR2 sequences are SGHAT and FQNNGV. As regards this clone: The antigen is unknown.

Sequenced here: peripheral blood, sampled on day 0 of AZD1222 vaccination. The rearrangement links TRBV11-2 to TRBJ1-3; possibly TRBD1 for D (5 bases). This TCR derives from an adult in good health. CDR3 region: CASSSRELLSGNTIYF. CDR3 nucleotides: TGTGCCAGCAGCTCCAGGGAGCTCCTCTCTGGAAACACCATATATTTT.